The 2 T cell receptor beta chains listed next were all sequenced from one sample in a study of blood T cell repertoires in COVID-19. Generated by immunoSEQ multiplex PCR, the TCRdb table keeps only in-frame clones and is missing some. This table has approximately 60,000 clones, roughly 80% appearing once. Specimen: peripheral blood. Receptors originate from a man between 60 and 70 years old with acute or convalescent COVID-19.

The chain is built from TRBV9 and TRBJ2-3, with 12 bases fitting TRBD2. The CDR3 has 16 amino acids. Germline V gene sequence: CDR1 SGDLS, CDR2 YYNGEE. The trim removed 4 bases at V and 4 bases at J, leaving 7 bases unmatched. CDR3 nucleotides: TGTGCCAGCAGCATCGGACTAGCGGGGTCCTCAGATACGCAGTATTTT. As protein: CASSIGLAGSSDTQYF.

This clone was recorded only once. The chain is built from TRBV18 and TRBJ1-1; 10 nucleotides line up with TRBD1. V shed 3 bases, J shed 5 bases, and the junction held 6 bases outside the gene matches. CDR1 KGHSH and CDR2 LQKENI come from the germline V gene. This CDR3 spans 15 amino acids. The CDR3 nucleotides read TGTGCCAGCTCACCGACCGGGACAGGGGAAACTGAAGCTTTCTTT. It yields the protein CASSPTGTGETEAFF.